This T cell receptor (beta chain) was identified in a study of graft-versus-host responses after intestinal transplantation listed by TCRdb under 2021. Study-level background: The transplants that recipients received were multivisceral, liver-intestinal, or isolated intestinal. Anti-thymocyte globulin induction was given to all recipients, followed by maintenance tacrolimus and steroids for roughly 3 years. Bulk TCR-beta CDR3 sequencing was used to track graft-versus-host and host-versus-graft alloreactive T cell clones in the graft, circulation and bone marrow after intestinal transplantation. To identify alloreactive clones, pre-transplant mixed lymphocyte reaction products were sequenced and then compared with unstimulated pre-transplant donor and recipient T cells. A cohort of 24 intestinal transplant recipients, including one retransplant, was enrolled, and a few patients lacking pretransplant specimens were excluded. A peak of at least 4% donor T cells among recipient peripheral blood mononuclear cells was the definition used for donor T cell macrochimerism. Samples from a few later patients were sequenced in-house on an Illumina MiSeq with MiXCR processing rather than by the commercial service.

With regard to this clone: What this receptor recognizes is not known. No base qualities exist here, and no much larger clone lies one base off it.

The CDR3 numbers 15 residues from cysteine through phenylalanine. Just CDR3 DNA is preserved here, 45 bases in frame from base 1. Broad study findings and their caveats: High GvH to HvG T cell clonal ratios were observed in the allografts of patients with donor T cell macrochimerism. Early after transplant, declines in HvG clones were associated with peak levels of circulating GvH clones. Conclusions were limited by the relatively low number and heterogeneity of intestinal transplant patients. GvH clones turned up in recipient bone marrow, with some appearing earlier in ileal mucosa or blood, a pattern consistent with an intestinal mucosal origin.

Blood samples were collected up to 4 times in the first month after transplant and then at least monthly when available. The protocol used for the library was the immunoSEQ multiplex PCR assay. For most patients, high-throughput TCR-beta CDR3 sequencing of genomic DNA was performed by Adaptive Biotechnologies. As for the authors' bioinformatics: TCR sequencing data were retrieved from Adaptive's ImmunoSEQ software for 15 to 20 patients, whereas a few other patients were processed with MiXCR and VDJtools. CDR3 nucleotide sequences shared between donor and recipient were removed because their origin could not be assigned. To be classed as alloreactive, a clone needed at least 2-fold expansion over unstimulated cells and a minimum CFSE-low frequency of 0.002% (template counts) or 0.001% (read counts). Mappable clones were those detected in sequenced pre-transplant spleen, lymph node, or MLR CFSE-low populations of the donor or recipient. The cumulative frequency of alloreactive clones was calculated as a percentage of all sequences, weighted by copy number. TCRdb re-hosts the immuneACCESS table, in-frame sequences only. Its copies lack some clones; in the studies checked, an unresolved V gene accounts for under half of them, and the cause for the rest is not known. That table gives V, J and clone size, and the DNA gave D and trimming. The sample contains 40,000 or so clones, around four fifths of them found a single time. The ten most abundant clones make up 3.5% to 4.5% of the sample.

The chain couples TRBV21-1 to TRBJ2-3; the table's D call, TRBD2, was not checked against the DNA. TRBV21-1 is a pseudogene locus. The TCR comes from a human patient who received an intestinal transplant, so some T cells may come from the graft donor. The sequenced sample was PBMCs, obtained about 160 weeks after transplant. The sequenced DNA is TGTGCCAGCAGCAACTCGAGGGGGGGGGCAGATACGCAGTATTTT. This sequence encodes CASSNSRGGADTQYF.